The rows below give T cell receptor beta chains drawn from one sample of a study of shared clonotypes between healthy human individuals. Profiling relied on immunoSEQ multiplex PCR, and the TCRdb table lists in-frame clones only, not all of them. The sample lists roughly 500,000 clones, over 75% occurring once. Sequencing used PBMCs. These receptors originate from a woman in her thirties or forties in good health. Some clones in this sample may be carry-over from other donors' samples. CDR3s include the opening cysteine and the closing phenylalanine or tryptophan. D genes are given only for firm matches. Expanded clones are given a class, and other clones once, few, many or no size at all.

j_call d_call v_call clone_size cdr3_aa cdr3_nt
TRBJ2-1 NA TRBV7-2 NA CASSLALSGYNEQFF TGTGCCAGCAGCTTAGCGCTGTCAGGTTACAATGAGCAGTTCTTC
TRBJ2-1 NA TRBV6-1 NA CASRSPAEGGNEQFF TGTGCCAGCAGGTCGCCCGCGGAGGGTGGGAATGAGCAGTTCTTC
TRBJ2-7 TRBD1 TRBV10-3 NA CAISGGQGDEQYF TGTGCCATCAGCGGGGGACAGGGCGACGAGCAGTACTTC
TRBJ2-7 TRBD2 TRBV18 NA CASSPLREGAYEQYF TGTGCCAGCTCACCTCTGCGGGAGGGGGCCTACGAGCAGTACTTC
TRBJ2-3 NA TRBV5-1 NA CASSPQGSTADTQYF TGCGCCAGCAGCCCCCAGGGGAGCACAGCAGATACGCAGTATTTT
TRBJ2-5 NA TRBV2 NA CASSVDYLAETQYF TGTGCCAGCAGTGTAGACTATTTAGCAGAGACCCAGTACTTC
TRBJ2-2 NA TRBV28 NA CASSLSLGLTGELFF TGTGCCAGCAGTTTATCGCTAGGGTTAACCGGGGAGCTGTTTTTT
TRBJ2-7 NA TRBV20-1 NA CSAGMSYEQYF TGCAGTGCTGGGATGAGCTACGAGCAGTACTTC
TRBJ2-7 NA TRBV2 NA CASRGGFYPIGQYF TGTGCCAGCCGTGGGGGTTTTTATCCGATTGGGCAGTACTTC
TRBJ1-5 NA TRBV5-1 few CASSLSNQPQHF TGCGCCAGCAGCCTCTCGAATCAGCCCCAGCATTTT
TRBJ1-5 TRBD1 TRBV5-4 NA CASSEDRGDQPQHF TGTGCCAGCAGCGAGGACAGGGGGGACCAGCCCCAGCATTTT
TRBJ2-1 NA TRBV28 NA CASSFRGRGSYNEQFF TGTGCCAGCAGTTTCCGGGGCAGGGGCTCCTACAATGAGCAGTTCTTC
TRBJ1-2 NA TRBV7-2 NA CASSLDIPPYGYTF TGTGCCAGCAGCCTTGACATTCCGCCCTATGGCTACACCTTC
TRBJ1-2 TRBD1 TRBV25-1 NA CASSLVSGTVNGYTF TGTGCCAGCTCCCTGGTTTCCGGGACAGTAAATGGCTACACCTTC
TRBJ1-1 NA TRBV28 NA CASTRIGGPMNTEAFF TGTGCCAGCACCCGTATAGGGGGGCCTATGAACACTGAAGCTTTCTTT
TRBJ2-7 NA TRBV6-5 NA CASSPGRTYEQYF TGTGCCAGCAGTCCGGGACGGACCTACGAGCAGTACTTC
TRBJ2-4 NA TRBV28 NA CASSLAALAKNIQYF TGTGCCAGCAGTTTAGCGGCCTTAGCCAAAAACATTCAGTACTTC
TRBJ1-5 NA TRBV30 NA CAWSDGRSTGNQPQHF TGTGCCTGGAGTGACGGACGGTCGACTGGCAATCAGCCCCAGCATTTT
TRBJ2-3 NA TRBV7-2 once CASSSWGGVASDTQYF TGTGCCAGCAGCTCGTGGGGGGGCGTTGCTTCAGATACGCAGTATTTT
TRBJ2-7 TRBD2 TRBV7-8 NA CASSFSGTGGSYEQYF TGTGCCAGCAGCTTTAGCGGGACCGGGGGGTCCTACGAGCAGTACTTC
TRBJ1-5 NA TRBV30 few CAWSMGNNQPQHF TGTGCCTGGAGTATGGGCAACAATCAGCCCCAGCATTTT
TRBJ1-1 NA TRBV5-1 NA CASSVTGLNTEAFF TGCGCCAGCAGCGTTACAGGGTTGAACACTGAAGCTTTCTTT
TRBJ1-1 TRBD1 TRBV6-5 NA CASSYLPDRETEAFF TGTGCCAGCAGTTATCTTCCGGACAGGGAGACTGAAGCTTTCTTT
TRBJ2-7 NA TRBV6-5 many CASSYGGTSLSEQYF TGTGCCAGCAGTTACGGAGGTACGTCCCTCAGCGAGCAGTACTTC
TRBJ1-2 NA TRBV20-1 NA CSAWRIYGYTF TGCAGTGCCTGGAGAATCTATGGCTACACCTTC
TRBJ2-3 NA TRBV19 few CASSVVQGTDTQYF TGTGCCAGTAGTGTCGTACAGGGAACAGATACGCAGTATTTT
TRBJ2-5 NA TRBV5-1 once CASSPERETQYF TGCGCCAGCAGCCCAGAACGAGAGACCCAGTACTTC
TRBJ2-2 TRBD1 TRBV9 NA CASSVDRMNTGELFF TGTGCCAGCAGCGTGGACAGGATGAACACCGGGGAGCTGTTTTTT
TRBJ2-5 NA TRBV5-1 few CASSSDWQETQYF TGCGCCAGCAGCTCGGACTGGCAAGAGACCCAGTACTTC
TRBJ2-7 NA TRBV11-2 NA CASGDAGYEQYF TGTGCCAGCGGGGATGCGGGGTACGAGCAGTACTTC
TRBJ2-2 TRBD2 TRBV7-2 NA CASSLVAGGVGELFF TGTGCCAGCAGCTTAGTTGCGGGAGGTGTCGGGGAGCTGTTTTTT
TRBJ1-1 NA TRBV7-2 many CASSLSHLQDLAFF TGTGCCAGCAGCTTATCCCATTTACAGGATTTGGCTTTCTTT
TRBJ2-2 TRBD1 TRBV7-9 NA CASSLRQGQGFTGELFF TGTGCCAGCAGCTTACGGCAGGGACAGGGTTTCACCGGGGAGCTGTTTTTT
TRBJ2-2 NA TRBV27 NA CASSLGITGELFF TGTGCCAGCAGTTTGGGGATCACCGGGGAGCTGTTTTTT
TRBJ1-4 NA TRBV28 NA CASSWGRPIEKLFF TGTGCCAGCAGTTGGGGCAGGCCGATCGAAAAACTGTTTTTT
TRBJ2-5 TRBD1 TRBV5-6 NA CASSELGQGAETQYF TGTGCCAGCAGCGAACTCGGACAGGGGGCTGAGACCCAGTACTTC
TRBJ1-2 NA TRBV6-5 NA CASAPRSNYGYTF TGTGCCAGCGCCCCGAGGTCCAACTATGGCTACACCTTC
TRBJ2-7 NA TRBV7-9 NA CTSSGGARGYEQYF TGTACCAGCAGCGGAGGGGCTAGAGGCTACGAGCAGTACTTC
TRBJ1-3 NA TRBV4-1 NA CASSQEAGYSGNTIYF TGCGCCAGCAGCCAAGAGGCGGGCTACTCTGGAAACACCATATATTTT
TRBJ1-2 NA TRBV25-1 once CASSTVFGLDYGYTF TGTGCCAGCAGTACCGTATTTGGTTTGGACTATGGCTACACCTTC
TRBJ2-6 TRBD1 TRBV28 NA CASSSGQISGANVLTF TGTGCCAGCAGTTCGGGACAGATCTCTGGGGCCAACGTCCTGACTTTC
TRBJ2-5 TRBD1 TRBV30 NA CAWWGQIQETQYF TGTGCCTGGTGGGGACAGATCCAAGAGACCCAGTACTTC
TRBJ2-3 TRBD2 TRBV5-1 NA CASSQIAGGGTDTQYF TGCGCCAGCAGCCAGATAGCGGGAGGTGGTACAGATACGCAGTATTTT
TRBJ2-7 NA TRBV28 NA CASSFGPYEQYF TGTGCCAGCAGTTTCGGTCCCTACGAGCAGTACTTC
TRBJ2-6 NA TRBV19 NA CASSISVSGANVLTF TGTGCCAGTAGTATCTCAGTTTCTGGGGCCAACGTCCTGACTTTC
TRBJ1-2 TRBD1 TRBV2 NA CATCMGQGYGYTF TGTGCCACCTGTATGGGACAGGGATATGGCTACACCTTC
TRBJ1-4 NA TRBV14 once CASSPQIATNEKLFF TGTGCCAGCAGCCCGCAGATAGCAACTAATGAAAAACTGTTTTTT
TRBJ1-5 TRBD1 TRBV28 NA CASRTNRGPQPQHF TGTGCCAGCAGGACCAACAGGGGTCCTCAGCCCCAGCATTTT